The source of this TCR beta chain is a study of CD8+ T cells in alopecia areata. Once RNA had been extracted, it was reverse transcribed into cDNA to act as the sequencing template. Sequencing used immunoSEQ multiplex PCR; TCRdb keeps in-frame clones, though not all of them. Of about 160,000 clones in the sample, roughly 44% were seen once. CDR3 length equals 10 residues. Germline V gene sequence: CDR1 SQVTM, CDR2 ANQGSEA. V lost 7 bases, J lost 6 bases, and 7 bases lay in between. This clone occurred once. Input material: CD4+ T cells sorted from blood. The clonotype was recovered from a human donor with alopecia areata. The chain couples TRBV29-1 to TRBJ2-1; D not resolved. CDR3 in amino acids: CSAASNEQFF. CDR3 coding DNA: TGCAGCGCCGCTAGCAATGAGCAGTTCTTC.